What follows are 17 T cell receptor beta chains derived from one specimen sequenced in a study of CD4 T cells in relation to SARS-CoV-2 and coronaviruses. The unexposed donors gave CD4+ T cells in about 2010-2019, prior to COVID-19. Isolation of CD4+ T cells took place after about 9 days in culture. Libraries were prepared by immunoSEQ multiplex PCR; TCRdb keeps only in-frame clonotypes and omits some of them. This table holds around 25,000 clones, about 73% found once. Their cognate antigens are unknown. Material for sequencing was CD4+ T cells from PBMCs, cultured in vitro. The receptors come from a human donor in good health.

The V gene is TRBV20-1, the J gene TRBJ2-7, with D maybe TRBD2 (5 bases). Looked up from germline, CDR1 is DFQATT and CDR2 is SNEGSKA (reference sequence). Deletions cut 3 bases from V and 0 bases from J, with 9 bases between. There are 13 residues in the CDR3. The CDR3 DNA follows: TGCAGTGCTAGTGGTCGGGGCTCCTACGAGCAGTACTTC. Its translation: CSASGRGSYEQYF.

This clone was observed a few times. This chain connects TRBV2 to TRBJ2-7; 7 bases agree with TRBD2. Germline V lookup: CDR1 SNHLY, CDR2 FYNNEI. J was trimmed by 4 bases and V by 6 bases; bases with no gene match: 6. The CDR3 covers 13 residues. For the CDR3, the DNA is TGTGCCAGCAGGAGCGGGATCGCATACGAGCAGTACTTC. Translation gives CASRSGIAYEQYF.

The genes are TRBV12-3 or TRBV12-4 and TRBJ2-7; D remains ambiguous. V was clipped by 3 bases and J by 0 bases, with 6 bases between them. The CDR3 length is 13 residues. This CDR3 reads CASSFGPSYEQYF. For the CDR3, the DNA is TGTGCCAGCAGTTTCGGACCCTCCTACGAGCAGTACTTC.

This chain links TRBV3-1 (or the pseudogene TRBV3-2) with TRBJ2-3; 8 nucleotides agree with TRBD2. This CDR3 comprises 17 residues. The J segment lost 0 bases and the V segment lost 4 bases, leaving 9 bases of the junction unmatched. Germline lookup yields CDR1 LGHDT and CDR2 YNNKEL (reference sequence). The CDR3, as DNA: TGTGCCAGCAGCCGCCGGCGGGGGGCCCTTAGCACAGATACGCAGTATTTT. Its protein product is CASSRRRGALSTDTQYF.

This clone was picked up a small number of times. J is TRBJ1-5 and V is TRBV19; possibly TRBD1 for D (6 bases). The germline V gene has CDR1 LNHDA and CDR2 SQIVND (reference sequence). This CDR3 spans 14 amino acids. Trimming took 4 bases from V and 5 from J, leaving 12 bases between them. The CDR3 nucleotides read TGTGCCAGTAGTACGAACGGGGGCGATCAGCCCCAGCATTTT. Encoded protein: CASSTNGGDQPQHF.

This clone has a handful of counts. The chain carries TRBV10-3 and TRBJ2-2; D remains unclear. V lost 6 bases, J lost 1 base, and 9 bases lay in between. In germline, CDR1 is ENHRY, CDR2 SYGVKD. The CDR3 length is 14 residues. The DNA for the CDR3 is TGTGCCATCAGACCAGACTTGAACACCGGGGAGCTGTTTTTT. Protein: CAIRPDLNTGELFF.

The chain combines TRBV30 with TRBJ1-3, with TRBD1 matching over 9 bases. The CDR3 consists of 15 residues. Germline V gene lookup returns CDR1 GTSNPN and CDR2 SVGIG (reference sequence). Trimming at V came to 0 bases and at J to 4 bases, leaving 4 bases not matched to a gene. CDR3 nucleotides: TGTGCCTGGAGTGTACCAGGGACAGGGGGAAACACCATATATTTT. Protein: CAWSVPGTGGNTIYF. Full variable domain (remainder filled in from reference TRBV30 and TRBJ1-3): SQTIHQWPATLVQPVGSPLSLECTVEGTSNPNLYWYRQAAGRGLQLLFYSVGIGQISSEVPQNLSASRPQDRQFILSSKKLLLSDSGFYLCAWSVPGTGGNTIYFGEGSWLTVV.

In its sample, this clone was seen a few times. The chain employs TRBV9 and TRBJ2-5, with 8 bases that match TRBD1. The V gene end was trimmed by 0 bases and the J gene end by 6 bases; junction bases not matched to a gene: 10. Per the germline V gene, CDR1 is SGDLS and CDR2 is YYNGEE. CDR3 length: 16 residues. This CDR3 reads CASSVEETGVGKTQYF. CDR3 coding DNA: TGTGCCAGCAGCGTAGAGGAGACAGGGGTAGGGAAGACCCAGTACTTC.

The genes are TRBV7-8 and TRBJ2-3; D is ambiguous. The CDR3 consists of 15 residues. The V gene lost 3 bases and the J gene lost 6 bases, with 16 bases spanning the gap. From germline, CDR1 is SGHVS and CDR2 FQNEAQ. Here the CDR3 reads CASSFGADGTDTQYF. As DNA, the CDR3 is TGTGCCAGCAGCTTCGGCGCCGACGGTACGGATACGCAGTATTTT.

The chain recombines TRBV14 with TRBJ2-2; D is ambiguous. The CDR3 spans 14 residues. CDR1 and CDR2 from the germline V gene are SGHDN and FVKESK. Deletions cut 1 base from V and 1 base from J, with 4 bases between. The CDR3 DNA is TGTGCCAGCAGCCAAGCAGGGAACACCGGGGAGCTGTTTTTT. Translation: CASSQAGNTGELFF.

This clone was observed a handful of times. The chain links TRBV27 to TRBJ2-7; D is possibly TRBD1 or TRBD2 (8 bases each). Germline values: CDR1 MNHEY, CDR2 SMNVEV (reference sequence). The CDR3 has 17 amino acids. V lost 6 bases and J 6 bases, leaving 27 bases between the germline ends. DNA for the CDR3: TGTGCCAGCAGATCAAAACTAAGCGGGAGAGGACAGGGCGAGCAGTACTTC. Amino acid sequence: CASRSKLSGRGQGEQYF.

The chain employs TRBV5-4 and TRBJ2-1; no definite D call. Germline CDR1 and CDR2: SGHNT and YYREEE (reference sequence). CDR3 size: 14 residues. V was cut by 4 bases and J by 5 bases, with 13 bases left in between. DNA for the CDR3: TGTGCCAGCAGCCCGTTAGGGCCTAACAATGAGCAGTTCTTC. This translates into CASSPLGPNNEQFF.

This chain connects TRBV11-3 to TRBJ2-5; weak D call: TRBD1 (6 bases). Per germline, CDR1 SGHNT and CDR2 YENEEA. The CDR3 covers 15 residues. V was pared by 4 bases and J by 5 bases, with 17 bases between. The DNA for the CDR3 is TGTGCCAGCAGCTCATCAGGGGAATCGTACGAGACCCAGTACTTC. Translation: CASSSSGESYETQYF.

The rearrangement links TRBV9 to TRBJ1-3, with D unclear. CDR1 and CDR2 (germline): SGDLS, YYNGEE. The CDR3 runs to 15 residues. Trimming pared 4 bases from V and 1 base from J, leaving 12 bases between. DNA for the CDR3: TGTGCCAGCAGCTCGTCCTGGCTGTCTGGAAACACCATATATTTT. This gives the protein CASSSSWLSGNTIYF.

This chain connects TRBV21-1 to TRBJ2-7; the table's TRBD2 call for D was not verified on the DNA. TRBV21-1 constitutes a pseudogene. The CDR3 loop spans 18 amino acids. As DNA, the CDR3 is TGTGCCAGCAGCAAAGTAGGGCGGGAGGGACGAAGCTCCTACGAGCAGTACTTC. It codes for CASSKVGREGRSSYEQYF.

This chain links TRBV6-5 with TRBJ1-3; TRBD1 aligns across 7 bases. Germline trimming cut 8 bases from V and 2 bases from J; bases unmatched to any gene: 6. The V gene's germline CDR1 is MNHEY and CDR2 SVGAGI. This CDR3 region has 14 residues. CDR3 bases: TGTGCCAGCTATGACAGGGCAGCTGGAAACACCATATATTTT. This translates into CASYDRAAGNTIYF.

This sequence joins TRBV7-9 and TRBJ2-1; the match to TRBD2 covers 9 bases. Germline values: CDR1 SEHNR, CDR2 FQNEAQ (reference sequence). CDR3 length: 17 amino acids. V shed 6 bases and J 0 bases; nucleotides not matched to a gene: 9. The CDR3 protein is CASRTRGSGSSYNEQFF. CDR3 coding DNA: TGTGCCAGCAGGACGCGGGGTAGCGGGAGCTCCTACAATGAGCAGTTCTTC.